A single sample gave rise to the 7 T cell receptor beta chains below, sequenced in a study of T cell repertoires in cytomegalovirus infection (dated by TCRdb to between 2018 and 2021). This sample was sequenced with an Illumina HiSeq 1500. TCRdb applied fastp at Q25 and MiXCR to the public reads, then kept only in-frame beta chains. Entries are consolidated by CDR3 protein sequence, retaining the most common genes and DNA. The sample table records approximately 500,000 distinct CDR3 sequences; about 17% of these occur just once. Roughly a quarter of the sample rests with the top ten. Sequences were obtained from CD8+ T cells from PBMCs. All receptors derive from a human donor in good health (CMV status not recorded). Some clones in this sample may be carry-over from other donors' samples.

The V call is TRBV10-2, the J call TRBJ1-2; 7 nucleotides agree with TRBD1. The CDR3 runs 15 residues. V was clipped by 8 bases and J by 4 bases; unmatched bases: 13. Germline V gene lookup returns CDR1 WSHSY and CDR2 SAAADI. The CDR3 DNA reads as TGCGCCAGCCAATTAGGACAGGCCCCCTCCTATGGCTACACCTTC. Amino acids: CASQLGQAPSYGYTF.

V gene TRBV3-1 combines with J gene TRBJ2-2, with a weak D call TRBD2 (6 bases). The germline CDR1 and CDR2 sequences are LGHDT and YNNKEL (reference sequence). V was cut by 4 bases and J by 8 bases, with 20 bases left in between. This CDR3 has 16 residues. DNA for the CDR3: TGTGCCAGCAGCCCTTGGGAGGTGGTCGGGATGGGGGAGCTGTTTTTT. Protein sequence: CASSPWEVVGMGELFF. Full variable domain (outside the CDR3, taken from reference TRBV3-1 and TRBJ2-2): DTAVSQTPKYLVTQMGNDKSIKCEQNLGHDTMYWYKQDSKKFLKIMFSYNNKELIINETVPNRFSPKSPDKAHLNLHINSLELGDSAVYFCASSPWEVVGMGELFFGEGSRLTVL.

Ten or more counts support this clonotype. The V call is TRBV12-3 or TRBV12-4, the J call TRBJ2-1; no definite D call. Trimming removed 5 bases at V and 5 bases at J, with 19 bases between. This CDR3 is built from 16 residues. The DNA of the CDR3 is TGTGCCAGCAGTGAGATAGGGTATCCCTTCGACAATGAGCAGTTCTTC. This translates into CASSEIGYPFDNEQFF.

This clonotype occurred many times. The chain couples TRBV4-1 to TRBJ2-7; D remains ambiguous. The CDR3 runs to 15 residues. Germline assignment: CDR1 MGHRA and CDR2 YSYEKL. With 2 bases removed from V and 2 bases from J, the gap between germline ends came to 13 bases. The CDR3 nucleotides are TGCGCCAGCAGCCAACGCGGTTCAACCACCTACGAGCAGTACTTC. Translation gives CASSQRGSTTYEQYF.

This clonotype appeared many times. V gene TRBV7-9 combines with J gene TRBJ1-2; no definite D call. The CDR3 is made up of 12 amino acids. Germline assignment: CDR1 SEHNR and CDR2 FQNEAQ (reference sequence). The V end lost 5 bases, the J end lost 6 bases, and 10 bases lay between the germline ends. CDR3 region: CASSRDVNGYTF. In DNA, the CDR3 is TGTGCCAGCAGCCGTGATGTCAATGGCTACACCTTC.

This clonotype has just a few counts. This chain connects TRBV19 to TRBJ1-4; D might be TRBD1 (5 bases). The CDR3 consists of 15 residues. Looked up from germline, CDR1 is LNHDA and CDR2 is SQIVND (reference sequence). Trimming cost V 7 bases and J 3 bases, with 15 bases left between them. The CDR3 DNA reads as TGTGCCAGTAACGACTTGACAGAGTCTAATGAAAAACTGTTTTTT. Its protein is CASNDLTESNEKLFF.

This clonotype was observed many times. Here the CDR3 reads CASSFRGDRDYEQYF. CDR3 nucleotide sequence: TGTGCCAGCAGCTTTCGGGGGGACAGGGACTACGAGCAGTACTTC. J is TRBJ2-7 and V is TRBV11-2; 9 nucleotides match TRBD1. The length of the CDR3 is 15 residues. J gave up 3 bases and V 3 bases, and 6 bases lay outside the gene matches. Per the germline V gene, CDR1 is SGHAT and CDR2 is FQNNGV.